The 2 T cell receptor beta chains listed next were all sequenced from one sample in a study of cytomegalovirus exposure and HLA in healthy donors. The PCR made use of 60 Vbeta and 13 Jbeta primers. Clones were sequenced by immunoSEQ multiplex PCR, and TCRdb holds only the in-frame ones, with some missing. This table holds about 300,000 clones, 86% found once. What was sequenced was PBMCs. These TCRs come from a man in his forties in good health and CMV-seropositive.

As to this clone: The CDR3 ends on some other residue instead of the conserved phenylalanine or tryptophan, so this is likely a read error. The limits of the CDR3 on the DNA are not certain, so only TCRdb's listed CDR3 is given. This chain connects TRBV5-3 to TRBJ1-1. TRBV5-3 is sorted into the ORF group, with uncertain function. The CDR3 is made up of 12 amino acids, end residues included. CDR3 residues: CARSLVARGRRS.

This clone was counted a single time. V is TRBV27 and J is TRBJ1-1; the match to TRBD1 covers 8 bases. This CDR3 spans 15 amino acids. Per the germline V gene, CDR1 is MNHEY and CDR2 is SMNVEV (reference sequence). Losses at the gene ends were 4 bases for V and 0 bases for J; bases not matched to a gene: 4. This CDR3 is CASSSGQAMNTEAFF. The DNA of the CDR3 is TGTGCCAGCAGTTCGGGACAGGCTATGAACACTGAAGCTTTCTTT.